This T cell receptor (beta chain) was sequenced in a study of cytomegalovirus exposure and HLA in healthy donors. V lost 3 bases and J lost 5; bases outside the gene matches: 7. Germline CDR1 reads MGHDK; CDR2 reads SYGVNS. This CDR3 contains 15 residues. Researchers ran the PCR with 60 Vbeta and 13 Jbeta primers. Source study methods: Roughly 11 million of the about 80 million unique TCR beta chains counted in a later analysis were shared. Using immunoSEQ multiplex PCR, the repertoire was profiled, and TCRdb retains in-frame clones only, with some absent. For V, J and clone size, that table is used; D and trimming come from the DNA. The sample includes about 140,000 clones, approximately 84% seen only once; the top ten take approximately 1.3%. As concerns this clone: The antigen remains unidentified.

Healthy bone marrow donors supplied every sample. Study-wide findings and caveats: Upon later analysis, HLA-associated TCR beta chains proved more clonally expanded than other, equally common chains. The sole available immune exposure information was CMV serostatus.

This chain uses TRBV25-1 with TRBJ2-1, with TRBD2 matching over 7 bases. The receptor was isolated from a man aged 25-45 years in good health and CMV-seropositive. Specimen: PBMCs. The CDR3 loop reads CASSERGSLNNEQFF. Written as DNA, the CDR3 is TGTGCCAGCAGTGAGCGGGGGAGCCTTAACAATGAGCAGTTCTTC. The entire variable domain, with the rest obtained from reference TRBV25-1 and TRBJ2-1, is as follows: EADIYQTPRYLVIGTGKKITLECSQTMGHDKMYWYQQDPGMELHLIHYSYGVNSTEKGDLSSESTVSRIRTEHFPLTLESARPSHTSQYLCASSERGSLNNEQFFGPGTRLTVL.